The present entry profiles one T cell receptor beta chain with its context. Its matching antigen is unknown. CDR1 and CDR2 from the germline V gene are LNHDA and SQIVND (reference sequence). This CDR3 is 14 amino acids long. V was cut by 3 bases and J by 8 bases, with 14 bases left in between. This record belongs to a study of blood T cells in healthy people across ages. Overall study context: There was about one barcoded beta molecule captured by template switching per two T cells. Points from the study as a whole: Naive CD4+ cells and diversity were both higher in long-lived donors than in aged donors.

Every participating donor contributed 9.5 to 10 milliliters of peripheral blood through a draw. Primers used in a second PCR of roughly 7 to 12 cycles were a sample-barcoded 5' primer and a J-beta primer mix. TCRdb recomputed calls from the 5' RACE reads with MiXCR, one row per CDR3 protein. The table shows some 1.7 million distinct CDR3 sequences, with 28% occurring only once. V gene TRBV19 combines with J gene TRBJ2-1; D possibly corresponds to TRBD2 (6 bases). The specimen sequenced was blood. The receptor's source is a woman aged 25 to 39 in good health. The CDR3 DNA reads TGTGCCAGTAGTATCCGGCGGGGCTCGGATGAGCAGTTCTTC. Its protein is CASSIRRGSDEQFF.